This T cell receptor (beta chain) was obtained from a study of cytomegalovirus exposure and HLA in healthy donors. Method: immunoSEQ multiplex PCR; TCRdb's copy keeps in-frame clones and lacks some. Of approximately 76,000 clones detected, roughly 94% appear once; the ten largest clones hold approximately 3.3%. The sample was PBMCs. The source of this sequence is a young woman in good health and CMV-seropositive.

CDR3 in amino acids: CSVEGRDSSYEQYF. DNA for the CDR3: TGCAGCGTTGAAGGGCGGGACAGCTCCTACGAGCAGTACTTC. This rearrangement joins TRBV29-1 to TRBJ2-7, with TRBD1 as a possible D gene (7 bases). Between the trimmed V and J ends, which lost 1 base and 0 bases, there was a span of 10 bases. Germline lookup yields CDR1 SQVTM and CDR2 ANQGSEA. This CDR3 has 14 amino acids.